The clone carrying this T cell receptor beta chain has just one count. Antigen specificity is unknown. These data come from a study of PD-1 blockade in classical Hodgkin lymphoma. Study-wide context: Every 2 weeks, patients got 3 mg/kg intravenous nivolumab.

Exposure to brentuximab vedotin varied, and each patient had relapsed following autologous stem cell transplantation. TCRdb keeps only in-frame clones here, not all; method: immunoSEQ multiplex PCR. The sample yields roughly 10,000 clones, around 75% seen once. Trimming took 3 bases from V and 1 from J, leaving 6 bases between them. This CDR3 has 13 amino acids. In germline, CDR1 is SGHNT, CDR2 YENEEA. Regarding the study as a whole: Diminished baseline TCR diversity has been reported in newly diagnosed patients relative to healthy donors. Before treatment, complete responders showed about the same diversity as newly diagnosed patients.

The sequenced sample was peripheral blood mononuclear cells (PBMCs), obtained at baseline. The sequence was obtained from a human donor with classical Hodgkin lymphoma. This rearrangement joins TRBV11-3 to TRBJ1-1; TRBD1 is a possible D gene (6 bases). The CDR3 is CASSLGQNTEAFF. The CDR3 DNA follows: TGTGCCAGCAGCTTGGGACAGAACACTGAAGCTTTCTTT.